Below are 23 T cell receptor beta chains sequenced from a single sample in a study of blood T cell repertoires in COVID-19. The assay was immunoSEQ multiplex PCR, and TCRdb's table has in-frame clones only and misses some. The sample yields approximately 250,000 clones, 86% seen once. The material sequenced was peripheral blood. The receptor set was obtained from a man aged 25-45 years who had recovered from COVID-19.

The chain uses TRBV19 and TRBJ1-6, with a tentative D call TRBD1 (6 bases). This CDR3 comprises 13 residues. The V end lost 8 bases, the J end lost 2 bases, and 7 bases lay between the germline ends. Looked up from germline, CDR1 is LNHDA and CDR2 is SQIVND (reference sequence). CDR3 protein: CASGTTYNSPLHF. CDR3 in DNA: TGTGCCAGTGGGACAACCTATAATTCACCCCTCCACTTT.

This chain uses TRBV27 with TRBJ1-2, with TRBD1 identical over 7 bases. The V segment lost 5 bases and the J segment 0 bases; nucleotides outside the gene matches: 12. Germline-derived CDR1 and CDR2 are MNHEY and SMNVEV (reference sequence). This CDR3 has 17 amino acids. DNA for the CDR3: TGTGCCAGCAGTCTAAGGGGGCCGGACTTGGCTAACTATGGCTACACCTTC. The encoded protein is CASSLRGPDLANYGYTF.

The J gene is TRBJ1-1, the V gene TRBV16; maybe TRBD1 (5 bases). The germline gives CDR1 KGHSY, CDR2 FQNENV. The CDR3 covers 12 residues. Trimming stripped 5 bases from V and 2 bases from J, with 6 bases between. The CDR3: CASSDRNTEAFF. CDR3 sequence (DNA): TGTGCCAGCAGCGACAGAAACACTGAAGCTTTCTTT.

This sequence joins TRBV3-1 (or the pseudogene TRBV3-2) and TRBJ2-3; the match to TRBD2 covers 12 bases. The CDR3 runs 17 residues. The junction had 6 bases not matched to a gene; V was cut back by 5 bases and J by 0 bases. The germline CDR1 and CDR2 sequences are LGHDT and YNNKEL (reference sequence). CDR3 in DNA: TGTGCCAGCAGCAGACTAGCGGGGGCCGCTAGCACAGATACGCAGTATTTT. As protein: CASSRLAGAASTDTQYF.

This clone was seen just once. The chain combines TRBV7-9 with TRBJ1-5, with a weak D call TRBD1 (6 bases). The germline V gene encodes CDR1 SEHNR and CDR2 FQNEAQ (reference sequence). V was pared by 5 bases and J by 6 bases, with 17 bases between. This CDR3 region has 15 residues. The CDR3 region has the DNA TGTGCCAGCAGCCTACAGGGAGAAAGCGGTCAGCCCCAGCATTTT. Translated, it gives CASSLQGESGQPQHF.

The chain recombines TRBV11-2 with TRBJ1-2; 7 bases are shared with TRBD1. Trimming took 5 bases from V and 4 from J; bases not matched to a gene: 7. Germline V gene data show CDR1 as SGHAT and CDR2 as FQNNGV. The length of the CDR3 is 14 residues. The CDR3 spells CASSLNQGVYGYTF. CDR3 nucleotide sequence: TGTGCCAGCAGCCTGAACCAGGGGGTCTATGGCTACACCTTC.

V usage is TRBV19 and J usage is TRBJ1-1; 9 bases fit TRBD1. CDR1 and CDR2 from the germline V gene are LNHDA and SQIVND (reference sequence). The CDR3 spans 15 residues. Trimming at V came to 6 bases and at J to 0 bases, leaving 5 bases not matched to a gene. The CDR3 sequence: CASRATGGLNTEAFF. CDR3 nucleotides: TGTGCCAGTAGAGCGACAGGGGGATTGAACACTGAAGCTTTCTTT.

The genes are TRBV2 and TRBJ1-2; D remains ambiguous. This CDR3 has 15 residues. The V gene's germline CDR1 is SNHLY and CDR2 FYNNEI. Trimming took 2 bases from V and 0 from J, leaving 10 bases between them. The CDR3 loop is CASSESRGANYGYTF. As DNA, the CDR3 is TGTGCCAGCAGTGAAAGCAGAGGAGCTAACTATGGCTACACCTTC.

The rearrangement joins TRBV7-9 to TRBJ1-2; possible D gene TRBD1, 5 bases. CDR1 and CDR2 from the germline V gene are SEHNR and FQNEAQ (reference sequence). V shed 5 bases and J shed 0 bases, with 16 bases lying between them. This CDR3 is built from 16 residues. The CDR3 loop is CASSPPRAGSNYGYTF. CDR3 nucleotides: TGTGCCAGCAGCCCACCCCGGGCAGGGTCTAACTATGGCTACACCTTC.

This sequence joins TRBV7-7 and TRBJ2-2; 7 bases are a match to TRBD2. CDR1 SSHAT and CDR2 FNYEAQ come from the germline V gene (reference sequence). J was trimmed by 1 base and V by 0 bases; bases with no gene match: 2. The CDR3 sequence is 16 residues long. The CDR3 nucleotides read TGTGCCAGCAGCTTAGCTCGCGGGGGGAACACCGGGGAGCTGTTTTTT. Translation gives CASSLARGGNTGELFF.

The rearrangement joins TRBV6-6 to TRBJ1-1, with no clear D. V gave up 6 bases and J gave up 0 bases, with 5 bases separating them. Germline values: CDR1 MNHNY, CDR2 SVGAGI (reference sequence). The length of the CDR3 is 12 residues. CDR3 DNA sequence: TGTGCCAGCAGAAACATGAACACTGAAGCTTTCTTT. This encodes CASRNMNTEAFF.

The V call is TRBV19, the J call TRBJ1-2, with D hard to call. Germline V gene lookup returns CDR1 LNHDA and CDR2 SQIVND (reference sequence). V dropped 0 bases and J dropped 7 bases, with 15 bases sitting between them. The CDR3 sequence is 15 residues long. The CDR3 loop is CASSIENFRTTGYTF. For the CDR3, the DNA is TGTGCCAGTAGTATAGAAAATTTTCGGACTACTGGCTACACCTTC.

The V call is TRBV30, the J call TRBJ1-2; 10 bases map to TRBD1. CDR1 is GTSNPN and CDR2 is SVGIG in the germline V gene (reference sequence). The CDR3 runs to 13 residues. V lost 0 bases, J lost 8 bases, and 3 bases stayed unmatched. The CDR3 reads CAWSVGTGEGYTF. CDR3 in DNA: TGTGCCTGGAGTGTTGGGACAGGGGAGGGCTACACCTTC.

This sequence joins TRBV3-1 (or the pseudogene TRBV3-2) and TRBJ2-7; 11 positions match TRBD1. This CDR3 contains 16 residues. The junction had 10 bases not matched to a gene; V was cut back by 6 bases and J by 3 bases. Germline loops: CDR1 LGHDT, CDR2 YNNKEL (reference sequence). DNA of the CDR3: TGTGCCAGCAGTCTTGGGACAGGGGGAAACTTCTACGAGCAGTACTTC. This gives the protein CASSLGTGGNFYEQYF.

This clone was counted only a few times. J is TRBJ2-1 and V is TRBV6-8, with TRBD1 identical over 9 bases. This CDR3 spans 15 amino acids. CDR1 MNHGY and CDR2 SAAAGT come from the germline V gene. After removal of 6 bases from V and 3 bases from J, the junction contained 6 bases not matched to a gene. For the CDR3, the DNA is TGTGCCAGCAGACTGGACAGGGGCTTCTACAATGAGCAGTTCTTC. Residues: CASRLDRGFYNEQFF.

Only a few counts were recorded for this clone. This chain connects TRBV19 to TRBJ1-5, with 8 bases matching TRBD1. Trimming at V came to 3 bases and at J to 0 bases, leaving 7 bases not matched to a gene. Germline V gene sequence: CDR1 LNHDA, CDR2 SQIVND (reference sequence). There are 17 residues in the CDR3. The CDR3 sequence is CASSIGQGTYSNQPQHF. The CDR3 DNA is TGTGCCAGTAGTATCGGACAGGGAACTTATAGCAATCAGCCCCAGCATTTT.

The chain combines TRBV3-1 (or the pseudogene TRBV3-2) with TRBJ1-4; D gene unclear. The CDR3 consists of 15 residues. V lost 0 bases and J lost 12, with 17 bases in between. Per germline, CDR1 LGHDT and CDR2 YNNKEL (reference sequence). CDR3 sequence: CASSQEGSWSLELFF. In DNA form, the CDR3 reads TGTGCCAGCAGCCAAGAAGGATCTTGGAGTCTCGAACTGTTTTTT.

This chain uses TRBV10-3 with TRBJ1-1; 7 bases match TRBD1. V gave up 2 bases and J gave up 2 bases; unmatched junction bases: 11. The CDR3 is made up of 17 amino acids. Germline V gene lookup returns CDR1 ENHRY and CDR2 SYGVKD. The CDR3 loop reads CAISEPQGRGGNTEAFF. The CDR3 coding sequence is TGTGCCATCAGTGAGCCACAGGGGCGGGGTGGAAACACTGAAGCTTTCTTT.

The chain carries TRBV7-6 and TRBJ2-1, with TRBD2 matching over 12 bases. With 2 bases clipped from V and 9 bases from J, the junction kept 5 bases outside the gene matches. The CDR3 consists of 15 residues. Germline-derived CDR1 and CDR2 are SGHVS and FNYEAQ. The DNA of the CDR3 is TGTGCCAGCAGCTTACTAGCGGGGGGGCCAGGTGAGCAGTTCTTC. This codes for CASSLLAGGPGEQFF.

This clone was seen a few times. The chain employs TRBV11-2 and TRBJ2-3; the D gene is possibly TRBD1 (5 bases). This CDR3 contains 19 residues. V was cut by 5 bases and J by 2 bases, with 26 bases left in between. Germline V gene sequence: CDR1 SGHAT, CDR2 FQNNGV. CDR3 in DNA: TGTGCCAGCAGCCCCCTATCACAGGTGGTGCCCCTAAACACAGATACGCAGTATTTT. It is translated as CASSPLSQVVPLNTDTQYF.

The CDR3 loop reads CASSRQVGNTEAFF. The CDR3 DNA reads TGTGCCAGCAGCAGACAGGTGGGGAACACTGAAGCTTTCTTT. The chain uses TRBV6-2 or TRBV6-3 and TRBJ1-1; possibly TRBD1 for D (6 bases). CDR3 length: 14 residues. V lost 6 bases, J lost 1 base, and 12 bases lay in between. Germline V CDR1 and CDR2: MNHEY, SVGEGT.

This chain uses TRBV7-6 with TRBJ2-2; 11 bases are shared with TRBD2. This CDR3 spans 16 amino acids. Trimming cost V 5 bases and J 0 bases; bases outside gene matches: 2. Germline CDR1 reads SGHVS; CDR2 reads FNYEAQ. The CDR3 region is CASSRGLAANTGELFF. DNA for the CDR3: TGTGCCAGCAGCCGGGGACTAGCGGCGAACACCGGGGAGCTGTTTTTT.

The rearrangement uses TRBV6-2 or TRBV6-3 and TRBJ1-6; D is unclear. Trimming pared 2 bases from V and 5 bases from J, leaving 13 bases between. The CDR3 covers 16 residues. The germline CDR1 and CDR2 sequences are MNHEY and SVGEGT. The CDR3 bases are TGTGCCAGCAGTTACCGCGGAGCTCGGGATAATTCACCCCTCCACTTT. Translated, it gives CASSYRGARDNSPLHF.